Below are 29 T cell receptor beta chains sequenced from a single sample in a study of cytomegalovirus exposure and HLA in healthy donors. Primers: 60 Vbeta forward and 13 Jbeta reverse. Repertoires were generated with immunoSEQ multiplex PCR, while TCRdb's copy carries only in-frame clones and drops some. The sample yields 12,000 to 15,000 clones, about two thirds seen once. The sequenced sample consisted of PBMCs. Every receptor here comes from a woman between 45 and 60 years old in good health and CMV-seropositive.

This clone was recorded a few times. The CDR3 loop is CASSSGSSYNEQFF. The DNA for the CDR3 is TGTGCCAGCAGTAGCGGGAGCTCCTACAATGAGCAGTTCTTC. The V and J genes are TRBV6-4 and TRBJ2-1; 8 bases match TRBD2. V lost 5 bases and J lost 0; bases outside the gene matches: 0. This CDR3 contains 14 residues. Germline-derived CDR1 and CDR2 are MRHNA and SNTAGT.

The chain employs TRBV30 and TRBJ2-7; D perhaps matches TRBD2 (6 bases). Germline CDR1 is GTSNPN and CDR2 is SVGIG (reference sequence). The length of the CDR3 is 12 residues. The V and J ends lost 4 bases and 1 base respectively, with 8 bases between them. The CDR3 loop is CAWNAGSYEQYF. CDR3 coding DNA: TGTGCCTGGAACGCGGGATCCTACGAGCAGTACTTC.

The chain joins TRBV4-1 to TRBJ1-1; TRBD1 matches at 8 bases. The CDR3 sequence is 19 residues long. Unmatched junction bases numbered 19, after V lost 4 bases and J lost 3 bases. Germline V gene lookup returns CDR1 MGHRA and CDR2 YSYEKL. The CDR3 bases are TGCGCCAGCAGCCGGAGGCCTTTTGGACAGGGTGGGCCGGACACTGAAGCTTTCTTT. Amino acid sequence: CASSRRPFGQGGPDTEAFF.

This clone showed up just once. The J gene is TRBJ1-2, the V gene TRBV27; TRBD1 aligns across 9 bases. This CDR3 comprises 12 residues. The V gene's germline CDR1 is MNHEY and CDR2 SMNVEV (reference sequence). V lost 6 bases, J lost 4 bases, and 0 bases stayed unmatched. CDR3 DNA sequence: TGTGCCAGCAGGACAGGGGGCTATGGCTACACCTTC. Protein sequence: CASRTGGYGYTF.

Concerning this clone itself: Given the absence of the conserved phenylalanine or tryptophan at the CDR3 end, a read error is likely. The V gene is TRBV29-1, the J gene TRBJ1-1, with TRBD1 matching 9 bases. Unmatched junction bases numbered 7, after V lost 3 bases and J lost 11 bases. Per germline, CDR1 SQVTM and CDR2 ANQGSEA. This CDR3 contains 12 residues. In DNA form, the CDR3 reads TGCAGCGTTGATGGCGGGACAGGGATCGCTTTCATT. Encoded protein: CSVDGGTGIAFI.

This clone was detected once. V gene TRBV25-1 combines with J gene TRBJ2-7, with TRBD2 matching over 8 bases. V lost 7 bases and J lost 3; bases outside the gene matches: 5. The CDR3 is made up of 13 amino acids. Germline V lookup: CDR1 MGHDK, CDR2 SYGVNS. In DNA form, the CDR3 reads TGTGCCAGCAATGACGGGAGGGTCTACGAGCAGTACTTC. Translation gives CASNDGRVYEQYF.

A remark on this clone: A read error may produce the germline difference seen at one junction end. V is TRBV10-3 and J is TRBJ2-7; D is possibly TRBD1 (6 bases). Germline V gives CDR1 ENHRY, CDR2 SYGVKD. The CDR3 runs to 13 residues. The CDR3 loop is CAISTGQPYGQYF. Here the CDR3 DNA reads TGTGCCATCAGTACAGGGCAACCCTACGGGCAGTACTTC.

The V and J genes are TRBV6-5 and TRBJ2-7; D possibly corresponds to TRBD1 (6 bases). The CDR3 has 15 residues. Trimming pared 0 bases from V and 2 bases from J, leaving 11 bases between. Per germline, CDR1 MNHEY and CDR2 SVGAGI. This CDR3 reads CASSYSAGETYEQYF. CDR3 DNA sequence: TGTGCCAGCAGTTACTCGGCAGGGGAAACCTACGAGCAGTACTTC.

This clone appeared a few times. In DNA form, the CDR3 reads TGTGCCAGTAAGGATCCAGGGGGCATTGAAGCTTTCTTT. Its protein is CASKDPGGIEAFF. This chain joins TRBV19 and TRBJ1-1; TRBD1 matches at 8 bases. Germline assignment: CDR1 LNHDA and CDR2 SQIVND (reference sequence). The CDR3 is 13 residues long. The junction had 8 bases not matched to a gene; V was cut back by 7 bases and J by 7 bases.

This chain links TRBV5-1 with TRBJ2-3, with TRBD2 matching over 8 bases. CDR3 length: 15 amino acids. Trimming at V came to 4 bases and at J to 4 bases, leaving 8 bases not matched to a gene. Germline CDR1 is SGHRS and CDR2 is YFSETQ. Here the CDR3 reads CASSPTSGRADTQYF. The CDR3 nucleotides are TGCGCCAGCAGCCCCACCAGCGGGAGAGCAGATACGCAGTATTTT.

The V and J genes are TRBV29-1 and TRBJ2-1; possibly TRBD1 for D (6 bases). Germline assignment: CDR1 SQVTM and CDR2 ANQGSEA. This CDR3 has 12 residues. V lost 4 bases and J 10 bases, leaving 14 bases between the germline ends. For the CDR3, the DNA is TGCAGCGTTGGACACAGGGAAGGAGAGCAGTTCTTC. It encodes CSVGHREGEQFF.

To note about this clone: The conserved phenylalanine or tryptophan is not found at the CDR3 terminus, so this likely reflects a read error. V is TRBV25-1 and J is TRBJ1-5; 7 bases agree with TRBD1. The CDR3 totals 13 residues. Germline V CDR1 and CDR2: MGHDK, SYGVNS. With V trimmed by 5 bases and J by 8 bases, 6 bases remained unmatched. CDR3 protein: CASSRADREPQHV. For the CDR3, the DNA is TGTGCCAGCAGTCGGGCAGACAGGGAGCCCCAGCATGTT.

V and J are TRBV6-1 and TRBJ2-5; 11 bases are a match to TRBD2. The end of the DNA is better explained by TRBJ2-7, so the J call may be wrong. CDR3 length equals 15 residues. CDR1 is MNHNS and CDR2 is SASEGT in the germline V gene. The CDR3 spells CASSVGLAGGYEQYF. DNA of the CDR3: TGTGCCAGCAGTGTTGGGCTAGCGGGAGGCTACGAGCAGTACTTC.

CDR3 in DNA: TGTGCCAGCAGTTACTCGGTCCACAGGGACGGCTACACCTTC. Amino acids: CASSYSVHRDGYTF. V and J are TRBV6-5 and TRBJ1-2; D perhaps matches TRBD1 (6 bases). Germline-derived CDR1 and CDR2 are MNHEY and SVGAGI. V was trimmed by 0 bases and J by 8 bases, leaving 13 bases between them. CDR3 length equals 14 residues.

This sequence joins TRBV20-1 and TRBJ1-2; D gene uncertain. V gave up 0 bases and J gave up 8 bases, with 7 bases separating them. There are 11 residues in the CDR3. Looked up from germline, CDR1 is DFQATT and CDR2 is SNEGSKA (reference sequence). This CDR3 reads CSARELRGYTF. The DNA of the CDR3 is TGCAGTGCTAGAGAGTTGAGAGGCTACACCTTC.

The chain is built from TRBV6-5 and TRBJ2-1; a possible D gene is TRBD2 (6 bases). CDR1 and CDR2 (germline): MNHEY, SVGAGI. Trimming removed 4 bases from V and 14 bases from J, with 18 bases in between. CDR3 length equals 13 residues. The CDR3 coding sequence is TGTGCCAGCAGTTTCATCGAGGGATGGGGGGAGTTCTTC. This sequence encodes CASSFIEGWGEFF.

The V and J genes are TRBV4-3 and TRBJ1-1; D is possibly TRBD1 (6 bases). This CDR3 is 17 amino acids long. Trimming took off 0 bases at V and 1 base at J, with 15 bases between the two ends. Germline V gene sequence: CDR1 LGHNA, CDR2 YSLEER. The CDR3 loop is CASSQDLWTETNTEAFF. In DNA form, the CDR3 reads TGCGCCAGCAGCCAAGATCTCTGGACAGAAACGAACACTGAAGCTTTCTTT.

The chain employs TRBV28 and TRBJ1-2; 7 nucleotides align to TRBD1. The CDR3 sequence is 15 residues long. The junction had 9 bases not matched to a gene; V was cut back by 5 bases and J by 3 bases. CDR1 is MDHEN and CDR2 is SYDVKM in the germline V gene. CDR3 residues: CASSLWGQSHYGYTF. The DNA of the CDR3 is TGTGCCAGCAGTCTCTGGGGACAGTCCCACTATGGCTACACCTTC.

The chain combines TRBV6-5 with TRBJ2-2, with D perhaps matching TRBD1 (5 bases). The CDR3 has 15 amino acids. The V and J ends lost 5 bases and 4 bases respectively, with 14 bases between them. Germline V gives CDR1 MNHEY, CDR2 SVGAGI. This chain's CDR3 is CASSQGVFGTGELFF. CDR3 nucleotide sequence: TGTGCCAGCAGTCAAGGGGTATTTGGCACCGGGGAGCTGTTTTTT.

This clone is medium-sized within its sample. This rearrangement joins TRBV4-3 to TRBJ1-4; no clear D gene. Trimming removed 0 bases at V and 8 bases at J, with 16 bases between. The CDR3 loop spans 16 amino acids. Germline V gene lookup returns CDR1 LGHNA and CDR2 YSLEER. CDR3 in DNA: TGCGCCAGCAGCCAAGATCTGGCAGCGTCTAGAGAAAAACTGTTTTTT. It specifies CASSQDLAASREKLFF.

This clone has more than one count but fewer than ten. The rearrangement joins TRBV7-3 to TRBJ2-1, with 8 nucleotides matching TRBD2. CDR1 is SGHTA and CDR2 is FQGTGA in the germline V gene. The CDR3 extends over 14 amino acids. J was trimmed by 8 bases and V by 3 bases; bases with no gene match: 6. In nucleotides, the CDR3 is TGTGCCAGCAGCTTGACTAGCGATGGGGATGAGCAGTTCTTC. This sequence encodes CASSLTSDGDEQFF.

The gene calls are TRBV15 and TRBJ2-7; D gene uncertain. The CDR3 is 12 residues long. With 3 bases removed from V and 6 bases from J, the gap between germline ends came to 9 bases. Looked up from germline, CDR1 is LNHNV and CDR2 is YYDKDF (reference sequence). CDR3 nucleotide sequence: TGTGCCACCAGCAGGAGTAGGAGCGAGCAGTACTTC. It is translated as CATSRSRSEQYF.

The V gene is TRBV6-5, the J gene TRBJ1-2; 11 bases match TRBD1. CDR3 size: 14 residues. Germline V CDR1 and CDR2: MNHEY, SVGAGI. V shed 2 bases, J shed 5 bases, and the junction held 1 base outside the gene matches. The CDR3 DNA sequence: TGTGCCAGCAGTTACCGGGACAGGGGGTATGGCTACACCTTC. Protein product: CASSYRDRGYGYTF.

The table lists this clone with a few counts. The chain links TRBV29-1 to TRBJ2-5; D might be TRBD2 (6 bases). V dropped 4 bases and J dropped 5 bases, with 14 bases sitting between them. There are 13 residues in the CDR3. Germline-derived CDR1 and CDR2 are SQVTM and ANQGSEA. The chain's CDR3 is CSVAREVGETQYF. DNA for the CDR3: TGCAGCGTTGCGAGGGAGGTTGGGGAGACCCAGTACTTC.

J is TRBJ2-7 and V is TRBV15; tentatively, D is TRBD1 (5 bases). Trimming cost V 0 bases and J 3 bases, with 9 bases left between them. Germline V gene data show CDR1 as LNHNV and CDR2 as YYDKDF (reference sequence). The CDR3 runs to 14 residues. CDR3 bases: TGTGCCACCAGCAGAGATCGGCAGGGCTACGAGCAGTACTTC. Translated, it gives CATSRDRQGYEQYF. Filled out from reference TRBV15 and TRBJ2-7, the complete variable domain reads DAMVIQNPRYQVTQFGKPVTLSCSQTLNHNVMYWYQQKSSQAPKLLFHYYDKDFNNEADTPDNFQSRRPNTSFCFLDIRSPGLGDTAMYLCATSRDRQGYEQYFGPGTRLTVT.

The V gene is TRBV4-2, the J gene TRBJ2-7, with TRBD1 matching 7 bases. The CDR3 loop spans 16 amino acids. The germline gives CDR1 LGHNA, CDR2 YNFKEQ. The ends lost 4 bases at V and 5 bases at J; junction bases unmatched: 14. The CDR3 spells CASSLITGTAGNEQYF. The CDR3 coding sequence is TGTGCCAGCAGCCTGATAACCGGGACAGCCGGGAACGAGCAGTACTTC.

V and J are TRBV5-1 and TRBJ1-2; D gene uncertain. Trimming stripped 1 base from V and 4 bases from J, with 8 bases between. Germline CDR1 is SGHRS and CDR2 is YFSETQ. CDR3 length equals 13 residues. The DNA for the CDR3 is TGCGCCAGCAGCTTGTTTTCCGGCTATGGCTACACCTTC. Its translation: CASSLFSGYGYTF.

The CDR3 sequence: CASSPTRRNEQFF. The CDR3 nucleotides read TGTGCCAGCTCGCCAACTAGGCGCAATGAGCAGTTCTTC. This chain connects TRBV6-1 to TRBJ2-1, with D possibly matching TRBD2 (5 bases). V dropped 8 bases and J dropped 6 bases, with 14 bases sitting between them. The CDR3 runs to 13 residues. CDR1 and CDR2 from the germline V gene are MNHNS and SASEGT.

V is TRBV29-1 and J is TRBJ2-2; tentative D call: TRBD2 (5 bases). The germline CDR1 and CDR2 sequences are SQVTM and ANQGSEA. Trimming took 7 bases from V and 5 from J, leaving 8 bases between them. The CDR3 consists of 11 residues. This CDR3 reads CSGERTGELFF. In nucleotides, the CDR3 is TGCAGCGGGGAGAGAACCGGGGAGCTGTTTTTT.